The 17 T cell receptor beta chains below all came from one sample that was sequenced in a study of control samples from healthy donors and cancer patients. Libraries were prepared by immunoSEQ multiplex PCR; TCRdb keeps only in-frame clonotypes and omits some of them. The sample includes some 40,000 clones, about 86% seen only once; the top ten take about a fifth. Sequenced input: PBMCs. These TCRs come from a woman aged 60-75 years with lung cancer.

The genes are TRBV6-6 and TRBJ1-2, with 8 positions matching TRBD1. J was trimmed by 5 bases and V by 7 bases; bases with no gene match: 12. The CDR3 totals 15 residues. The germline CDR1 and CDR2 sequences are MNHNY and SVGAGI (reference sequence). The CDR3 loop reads CASTKFDRGEYGYTF. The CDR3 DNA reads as TGTGCCAGCACTAAGTTCGACAGGGGAGAATATGGCTACACCTTC.

DNA for the CDR3: TGTGCCAGCAGTCCCACGGGGGGTAGCTATGGCTACACCTTC. The encoded protein is CASSPTGGSYGYTF. The chain has TRBV7-3 and TRBJ1-2; tentative D call: TRBD1 (5 bases). V lost 6 bases, J lost 4 bases, and 15 bases lay in between. The CDR3 covers 14 residues. The germline CDR1 and CDR2 sequences are SGHTA and FQGTGA.

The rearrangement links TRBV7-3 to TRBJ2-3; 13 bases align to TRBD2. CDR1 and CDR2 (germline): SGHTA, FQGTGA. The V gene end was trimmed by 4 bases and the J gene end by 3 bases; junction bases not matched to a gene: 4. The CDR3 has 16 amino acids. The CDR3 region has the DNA TGTGCCAGCAGCTACGGGACTAGCGGGGTAACAGATACGCAGTATTTT. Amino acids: CASSYGTSGVTDTQYF. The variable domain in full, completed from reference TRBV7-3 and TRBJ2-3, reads GAGVSQTPSNKVTEKGKYVELRCDPISGHTALYWYRQSLGQGPEFLIYFQGTGAADDSGLPNDRFFAVRPEGSVSTLKIQRTERGDSAVYLCASSYGTSGVTDTQYFGPGTRLTVL.

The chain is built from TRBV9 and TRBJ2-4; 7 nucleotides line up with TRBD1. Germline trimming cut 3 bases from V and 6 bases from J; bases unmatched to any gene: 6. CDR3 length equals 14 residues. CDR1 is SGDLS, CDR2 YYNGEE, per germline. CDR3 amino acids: CASSGGGAGNIQYF. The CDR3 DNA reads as TGTGCCAGCAGCGGAGGGGGCGCCGGAAACATTCAGTACTTC.

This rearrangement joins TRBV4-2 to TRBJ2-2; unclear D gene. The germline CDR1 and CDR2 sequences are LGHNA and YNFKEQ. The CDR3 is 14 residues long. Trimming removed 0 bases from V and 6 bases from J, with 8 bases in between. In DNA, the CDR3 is TGTGCCAGCAGCCAAGATCCTGAGTCCGGGGAGCTGTTTTTT. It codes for CASSQDPESGELFF.

In DNA form, the CDR3 reads TGCGCCAGCAGCCATGCCGCACGGGGAAACACTGAAGCTTTCTTT. Translation: CASSHAARGNTEAFF. This chain connects TRBV4-3 to TRBJ1-1; D is undetermined. Germline CDR1 and CDR2: LGHNA and YSLEER. The CDR3 runs 15 residues. V lost 3 bases to trimming and J lost 2 bases, with 13 bases between them.

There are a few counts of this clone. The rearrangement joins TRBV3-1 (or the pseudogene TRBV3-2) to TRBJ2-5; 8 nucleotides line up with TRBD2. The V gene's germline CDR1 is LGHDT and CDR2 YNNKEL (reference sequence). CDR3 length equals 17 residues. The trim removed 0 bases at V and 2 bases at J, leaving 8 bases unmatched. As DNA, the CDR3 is TGTGCCAGCAGCCAAGACAGGGCGGGACTAGGTCAAGAGACCCAGTACTTC. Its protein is CASSQDRAGLGQETQYF.

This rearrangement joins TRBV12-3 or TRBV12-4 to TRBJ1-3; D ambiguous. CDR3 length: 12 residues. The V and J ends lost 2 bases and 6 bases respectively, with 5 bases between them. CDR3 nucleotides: TGTGCCAGCAGTTTATCGGAAAACACCATATATTTT. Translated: CASSLSENTIYF.

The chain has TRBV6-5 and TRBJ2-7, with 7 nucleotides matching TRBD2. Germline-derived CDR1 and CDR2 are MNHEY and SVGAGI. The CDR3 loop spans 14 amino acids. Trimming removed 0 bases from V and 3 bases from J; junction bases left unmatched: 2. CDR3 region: CASSYSRTSYEQYF. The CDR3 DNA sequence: TGTGCCAGCAGTTACTCGAGGACTAGCTACGAGCAGTACTTC.

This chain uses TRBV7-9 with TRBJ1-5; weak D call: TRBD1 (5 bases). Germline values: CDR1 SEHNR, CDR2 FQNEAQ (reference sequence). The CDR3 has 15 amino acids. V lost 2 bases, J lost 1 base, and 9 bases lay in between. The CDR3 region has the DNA TGTGCCAGCAGCTTACTAGGGGACAGCAATCAGCCCCAGCATTTT. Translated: CASSLLGDSNQPQHF.

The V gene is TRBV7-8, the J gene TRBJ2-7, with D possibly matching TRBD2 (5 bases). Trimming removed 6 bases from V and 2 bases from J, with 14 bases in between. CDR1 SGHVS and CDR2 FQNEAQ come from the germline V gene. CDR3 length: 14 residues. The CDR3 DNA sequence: TGTGCCAGCAGAGGAGGAGACCGAGCCTACGAGCAGTACTTC. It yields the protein CASRGGDRAYEQYF.

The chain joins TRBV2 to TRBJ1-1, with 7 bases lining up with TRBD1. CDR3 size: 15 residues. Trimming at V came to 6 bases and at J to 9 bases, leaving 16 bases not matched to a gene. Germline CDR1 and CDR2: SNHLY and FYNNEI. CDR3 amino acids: CASRQGTTNAGQAFF. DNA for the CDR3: TGTGCCAGCAGACAGGGGACCACTAACGCCGGTCAAGCTTTCTTT.

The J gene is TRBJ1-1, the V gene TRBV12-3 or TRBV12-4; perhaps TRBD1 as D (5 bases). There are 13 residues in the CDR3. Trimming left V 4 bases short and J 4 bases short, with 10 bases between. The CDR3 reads CASSYGGVTEAFF. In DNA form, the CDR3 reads TGTGCCAGCAGTTACGGAGGGGTCACTGAAGCTTTCTTT.

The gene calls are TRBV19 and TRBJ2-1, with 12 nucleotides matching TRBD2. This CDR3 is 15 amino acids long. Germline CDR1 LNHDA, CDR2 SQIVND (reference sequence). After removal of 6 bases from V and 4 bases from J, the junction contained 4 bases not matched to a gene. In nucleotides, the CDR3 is TGTGCCAGTAGACTAGCGGGAGGCGGTTACAATGAGCAGTTCTTC. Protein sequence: CASRLAGGGYNEQFF.

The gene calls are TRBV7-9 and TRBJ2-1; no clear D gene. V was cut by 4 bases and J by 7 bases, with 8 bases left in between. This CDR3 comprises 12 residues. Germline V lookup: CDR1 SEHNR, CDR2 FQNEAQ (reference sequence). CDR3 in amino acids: CASSSATNEQFF. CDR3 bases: TGTGCCAGCAGCTCCGCCACGAATGAGCAGTTCTTC. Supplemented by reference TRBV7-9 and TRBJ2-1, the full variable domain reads DTGVSQNPRHKITKRGQNVTFRCDPISEHNRLYWYRQTLGQGPEFLTYFQNEAQLEKSRLLSDRFSAERPKGSFSTLEIQRTEQGDSAMYLCASSSATNEQFFGPGTRLTVL.

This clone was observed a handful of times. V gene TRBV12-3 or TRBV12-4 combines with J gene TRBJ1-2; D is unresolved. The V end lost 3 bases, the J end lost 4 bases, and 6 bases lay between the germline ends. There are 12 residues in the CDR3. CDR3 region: CASSFETYGYTF. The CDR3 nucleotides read TGTGCCAGCAGTTTTGAAACCTATGGCTACACCTTC.

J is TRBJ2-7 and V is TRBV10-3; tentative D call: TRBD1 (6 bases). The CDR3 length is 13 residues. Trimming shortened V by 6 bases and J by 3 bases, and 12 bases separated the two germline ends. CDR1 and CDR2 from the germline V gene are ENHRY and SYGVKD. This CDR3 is CAIRPGTSYEQYF. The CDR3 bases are TGTGCCATCAGGCCCGGGACAAGCTACGAGCAGTACTTC.